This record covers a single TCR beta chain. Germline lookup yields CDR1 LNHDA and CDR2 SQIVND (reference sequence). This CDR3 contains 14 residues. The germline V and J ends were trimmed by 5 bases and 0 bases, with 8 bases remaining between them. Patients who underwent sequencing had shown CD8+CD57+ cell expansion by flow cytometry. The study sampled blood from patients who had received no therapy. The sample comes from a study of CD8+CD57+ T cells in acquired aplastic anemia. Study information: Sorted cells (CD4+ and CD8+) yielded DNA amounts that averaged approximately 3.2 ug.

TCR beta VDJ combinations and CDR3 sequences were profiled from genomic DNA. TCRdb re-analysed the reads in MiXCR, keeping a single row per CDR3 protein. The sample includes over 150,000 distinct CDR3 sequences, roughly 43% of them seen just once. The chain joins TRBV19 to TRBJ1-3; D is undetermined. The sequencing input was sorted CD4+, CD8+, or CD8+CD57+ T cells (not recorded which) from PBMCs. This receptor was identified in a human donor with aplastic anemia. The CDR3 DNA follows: TGTGCCAGTAGTTTTGGGCTCTCTGGAAACACCATATATTTT. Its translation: CASSFGLSGNTIYF.